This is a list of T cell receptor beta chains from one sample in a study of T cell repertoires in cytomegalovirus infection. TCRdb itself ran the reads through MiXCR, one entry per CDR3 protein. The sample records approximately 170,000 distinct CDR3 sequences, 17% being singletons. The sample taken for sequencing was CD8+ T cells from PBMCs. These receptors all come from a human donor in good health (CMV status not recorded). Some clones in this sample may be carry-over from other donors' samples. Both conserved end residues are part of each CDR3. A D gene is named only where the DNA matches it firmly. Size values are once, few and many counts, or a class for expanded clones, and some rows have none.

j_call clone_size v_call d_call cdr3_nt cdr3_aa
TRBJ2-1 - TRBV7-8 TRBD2 TGTGCCAGCAGCTGGAGCGGGAGGGCCACCCATGAGCAGTTCTTC CASSWSGRATHEQFF
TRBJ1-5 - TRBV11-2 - TGTGCCAGCAGCTTAAGTGGAGGGGTGCATCAGCCCCAGCATTTT CASSLSGGVHQPQHF
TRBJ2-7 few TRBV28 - TGTGCCAGCAGTTTTGTTCGATTCGAGCAGTACTTC CASSFVRFEQYF
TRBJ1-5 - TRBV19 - TGTGCCAGTAGTATAAGTGGACAGCCCCAGCATTTT CASSISGQPQHF
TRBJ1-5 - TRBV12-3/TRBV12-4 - TGTGCCAGCAGGGATTCAGGGGCCAATCAGCCCCAGCATTTT CASRDSGANQPQHF
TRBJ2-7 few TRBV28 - TGTGCCAGTAACCGGGACCCTAACTACGAGCAGTACTTC CASNRDPNYEQYF
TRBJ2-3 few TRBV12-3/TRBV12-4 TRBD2 TGTGCCAGCAGTTTTTCGACTAGCGGGGTCCGGGATACGCAGTATTTT CASSFSTSGVRDTQYF
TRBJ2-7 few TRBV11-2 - TGTGCCAGCAGCTTATCTCGAGCGGACATCTACGAGCAGTACTTC CASSLSRADIYEQYF
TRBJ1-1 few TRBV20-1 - TGCAGTGCCCAGCCCAGTAGAGGGACTGAAGCTTTCTTT CSAQPSRGTEAFF
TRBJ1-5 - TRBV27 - TGTGCCAGCAGTTTAACGGCTTATCAGCCCCAGCATTTT CASSLTAYQPQHF
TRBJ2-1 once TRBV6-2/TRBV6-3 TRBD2 TGTGCCAGCAGTGGATGGGACAAACTAGCGGGGCAGCCTGGTAAGCAGTTCTTC CASSGWDKLAGQPGKQFF
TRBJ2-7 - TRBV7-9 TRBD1 TGTGCCAGCAGCTTAACTCGGACAGGGGGTAGCGAGCAGTACTTC CASSLTRTGGSEQYF
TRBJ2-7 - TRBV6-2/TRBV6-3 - TGTGCCAGCAATAGCGCATCCTACGAGCAGTACTTC CASNSASYEQYF
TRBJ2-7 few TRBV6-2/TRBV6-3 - TGTGCCAGCAGTTACGCCGGTTTGGCCTACGAGCAGTACTTC CASSYAGLAYEQYF
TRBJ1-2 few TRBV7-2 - TGTGCCAGCAGATCAGGGGAAACTAACTATGGCTACACCTTC CASRSGETNYGYTF
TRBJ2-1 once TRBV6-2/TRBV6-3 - TGTGCCAGCAGTTACCCCCTTGGGGTCGGGGGCCAGAGCTCCTACAATGAGCAGTTCTTC CASSYPLGVGGQSSYNEQFF
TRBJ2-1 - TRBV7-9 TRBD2 TGTGCCAGCAGCTCGCCTAGCGGGAGCTACAATGAGCAGTTCTTC CASSSPSGSYNEQFF
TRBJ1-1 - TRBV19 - TGTGCCAGTAGTCCTAATGGAGGGGACTACACTGAAGCTTTCTTT CASSPNGGDYTEAFF
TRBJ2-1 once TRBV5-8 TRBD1 TGTGTCAGCAGCTTGTATGGGGACAGGGTCGATGAGCAGTTCTTC CVSSLYGDRVDEQFF
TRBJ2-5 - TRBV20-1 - TGCAGTGCTAGAGATCCCGGGGAAGAGACCCAGTACTTC CSARDPGEETQYF
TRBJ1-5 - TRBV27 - TGTGCCAGCAGTTCCCATATATTTCAGCCCCAGCATTTT CASSSHIFQPQHF
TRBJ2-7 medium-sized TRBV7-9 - TGTGCCAGCAGCCACTCGGTGGACAGCGGCTACGAGCAGTACTTC CASSHSVDSGYEQYF
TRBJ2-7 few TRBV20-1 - TGCAGTGCTAGAGATGCGAGACCCTACGAGCAGTACTTC CSARDARPYEQYF
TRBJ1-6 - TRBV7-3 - TGTGCCAGCAGCTTATTCGGACCGCATTCGAGCCCCTATAATTCACCCCTCCACTTT CASSLFGPHSSPYNSPLHF
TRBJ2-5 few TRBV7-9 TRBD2 TGTGCCAGCAGCATTTCGGCTAGCGGAACGAAAGAGACCCAGTACTTC CASSISASGTKETQYF
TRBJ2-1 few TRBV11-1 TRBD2 TGTGCCAGCAGCCGTAGTCTAGCGGGATGGGCCTACAATGAGCAGTTCTTC CASSRSLAGWAYNEQFF
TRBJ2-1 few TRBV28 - TGTGCCAGCAGTCATGGAGGTGAGCAGTTCTTC CASSHGGEQFF
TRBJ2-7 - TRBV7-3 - TGTGCCAGCAGCTTAAAGGGTAGCGCCGTCTACGAGCAGTACTTC CASSLKGSAVYEQYF
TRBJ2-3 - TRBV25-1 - TGTGCCAGCAGTGAACCCCCGGCAGGGGTGGTAGCGGATACGCAGTATTTT CASSEPPAGVVADTQYF
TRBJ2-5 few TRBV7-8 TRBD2 TGTGCCAGCAGCTCAACTAGCGGCCTTGGGGAGACCCAGTACTTC CASSSTSGLGETQYF
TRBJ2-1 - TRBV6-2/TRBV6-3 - TGTGCCAGCAGTTACGTAGGTGACAGATACAATGAGCAGTTCTTC CASSYVGDRYNEQFF
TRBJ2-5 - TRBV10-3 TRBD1 TGTGCCATCAGTGAGTCGGGACAGCAAGAGACCCAGTACTTC CAISESGQQETQYF
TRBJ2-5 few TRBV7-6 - TGTGCCAGCAGCACCCGACAACTTGAGACCCAGTACTTC CASSTRQLETQYF
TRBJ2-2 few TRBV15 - TGTGCCACCAGCAGAGCCGGCAGCTTTAACACCGGGGAGCTGTTTTTT CATSRAGSFNTGELFF
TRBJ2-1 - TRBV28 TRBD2 TGTGCCAGCAGTTTGACTAGCGGGGGGGACAATGAGCAGTTCTTC CASSLTSGGDNEQFF
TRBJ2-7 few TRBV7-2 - TGTGCCAGCAGCCCCTCAGCGGGTCGGTCCGAGCAGTACTTC CASSPSAGRSEQYF
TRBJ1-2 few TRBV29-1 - TGCAGCGTTGTGGAGGTGACAGGTCGGGGCTACACCTTC CSVVEVTGRGYTF
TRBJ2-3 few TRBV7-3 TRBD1 TGTGCCAGCAGCTTCCTCCCGGGACAGGGGAGGGACACAGATACGCAGTATTTT CASSFLPGQGRDTDTQYF